Presented here are 7 T cell receptor beta chains from one specimen sequenced in a study of control samples from healthy donors and cancer patients. Assay used: immunoSEQ multiplex PCR; TCRdb lists only in-frame clones, some missing. The sample consists of tens of thousands of clones, about nine tenths of them appearing once. The specimen was PBMCs. The receptors here all came from a man in his 60s with head and neck cancer.

This clone was seen more than once but under ten times. The chain links TRBV5-8 to TRBJ2-7; D is perhaps TRBD1 (6 bases). V lost 4 bases and J 1 base, leaving 9 bases between the germline ends. The CDR3 totals 13 residues. CDR1 is SGHTS and CDR2 is YDEGEE in the germline V gene. CDR3 bases: TGTGCCAGCAGCCGAGGGGGTTCCTACGAGCAGTACTTC. It specifies CASSRGGSYEQYF.

The V gene is TRBV28, the J gene TRBJ1-1; D is uncertain. Germline CDR1 and CDR2: MDHEN and SYDVKM. The V and J ends lost 2 bases and 4 bases respectively, with 14 bases between them. The CDR3 loop spans 15 amino acids. Here the CDR3 DNA reads TGTGCCAGCAGTTTACCCGGGAGTTGGGGCACTGAAGCTTTCTTT. Its translation: CASSLPGSWGTEAFF.

The V call is TRBV11-2, the J call TRBJ1-6, with 7 nucleotides matching TRBD1. The V gene's germline CDR1 is SGHAT and CDR2 FQNNGV. V was pared by 0 bases and J by 9 bases, with 14 bases of the junction left unmatched. The CDR3 is 18 residues long. DNA of the CDR3: TGTGCCAGCAGCTTAGACGAGGGATACGCAGGGGGGAGTTCACCCCTCCACTTT. Its translation: CASSLDEGYAGGSSPLHF.

V usage is TRBV5-6 and J usage is TRBJ2-1, with TRBD1 matching 7 bases. CDR3 length: 18 residues. CDR1 is SGHDT and CDR2 is YYEEEE in the germline V gene. V shed 5 bases, J shed 8 bases, and the junction held 22 bases outside the gene matches. The CDR3: CASSSTTGFAFWAYEQFF. DNA for the CDR3: TGTGCCAGCAGTTCCACGACAGGGTTCGCGTTTTGGGCTTATGAGCAGTTCTTC.

The CDR3 reads CATSDPRGSADTQYF. The CDR3 DNA reads TGTGCCACCAGTGACCCGAGAGGTTCGGCAGATACGCAGTATTTT. The rearrangement joins TRBV24-1 to TRBJ2-3; D is unclear. V was cut by 4 bases and J by 4 bases, with 14 bases left in between. Germline CDR1 and CDR2: KGHDR and SFDVKD. The CDR3 covers 15 residues.

The chain employs TRBV6-5 and TRBJ2-7; weak D call: TRBD2 (7 bases). The CDR3 extends over 15 amino acids. Trimming left V 7 bases short and J 0 bases short, with 16 bases between. Per germline, CDR1 MNHEY and CDR2 SVGAGI. CDR3 nucleotide sequence: TGTGCCAGCACCGAACAGGGAGGGTTCTCCTACGAGCAGTACTTC. Translating gives CASTEQGGFSYEQYF.

The chain employs TRBV5-8 and TRBJ1-1, with a possible D match to TRBD1 (6 bases). The CDR3 has 15 amino acids. With 4 bases removed from V and 1 base from J, the gap between germline ends came to 14 bases. Germline V gene data show CDR1 as SGHTS and CDR2 as YDEGEE. The CDR3 bases are TGTGCCAGCAGCGCAGAGGGACACCAGAACACTGAAGCTTTCTTT. It encodes CASSAEGHQNTEAFF.